These T cell receptor beta chains were read from a single sample in a study of T-cell reconstitution after alpha-beta-depleted transplantation in children. TCRdb passed the PCR reads through MiXCR, listing each CDR3 protein once. The sample shows about 580,000 distinct CDR3 sequences, about 23% of them seen only once. This specimen was PBMCs, mostly from graft donor cells, taken 360 days after TCRalphabeta/CD19-depleted stem cell transplant. The receptors originated from a boy in the first two years of life who had a stem cell transplant for acute myeloid leukemia, so the T cells may come from the graft donor. The CDR3 runs from the conserved cysteine through the conserved F or W. D genes are given only for firm matches. A clone size is listed for some rows: how often the clone was seen (once, few, many), or a class if it is expanded.

>TRBJ2-7|16|.|TRBD1|TRBV6-5
TGTGCCAGCAGTACCGACTCCGGGACAGGGCCCAACGAGCAGTACTTC
CASSTDSGTGPNEQYF
>TRBJ2-1|17|.|TRBD2|TRBV4-3
TGCGCCAGCAGCCAGTGGACTAGCGGGGGGGCCTCGGATGAGCAGTTCTTC
CASSQWTSGGASDEQFF
>TRBJ2-7|11|.|.|TRBV7-9
TGTGCCAGCAGCTTCAAAGGCGAGCAGTACTTC
CASSFKGEQYF
>TRBJ1-2|12|.|TRBD1|TRBV18
TGTGCCAGCTCACCAGGGACAGGTGGCTACACCTTC
CASSPGTGGYTF
>TRBJ2-3|14|many|.|TRBV11-2
TGTGCCAGCAGCTTAGACCCCCCTGGGGATACGCAGTATTTT
CASSLDPPGDTQYF
>TRBJ1-3|13|.|.|TRBV5-4
TGTGCCAGCAGCTTGGCGGTAGGAAACACCATATATTTT
CASSLAVGNTIYF
>TRBJ2-3|18|many|TRBD2|TRBV10-3
TGTGCCATCAGTGAGCCCCAGAGACTAGCGGGGGGACCAGATACGCAGTATTTT
CAISEPQRLAGGPDTQYF
>TRBJ2-1|14|many|TRBD2|TRBV6-1
TGTGCCAGCGGCAAGCGGGGGGGGGACAATGAGCAGTTCTTC
CASGKRGGDNEQFF
>TRBJ1-1|12|.|.|TRBV15
TGTGCCACCAGCAGGGGGAGGGCTGAAGCTTTCTTT
CATSRGRAEAFF
>TRBJ2-1|11|few|.|TRBV7-9
TGTGCCAGCAGCTTGGAGCATGAGCAGTTCTTC
CASSLEHEQFF
>TRBJ2-3|14|few|TRBD1|TRBV20-1
TGCAGTGCTAGGGGACAGGGGAACACAGATACGCAGTATTTT
CSARGQGNTDTQYF
>TRBJ1-1|14|.|.|TRBV5-1
TGCGCCAGCAGATCTGGTCCAGGGAGCCCTGAAGCTTTCTTT
CASRSGPGSPEAFF
>TRBJ1-5|15|few|.|TRBV20-1
TGCAGTGCTCCTACGGGGGGAAAAGGCAATCAGCCCCAGCATTTT
CSAPTGGKGNQPQHF
>TRBJ2-2|14|many|TRBD2|TRBV20-1
TGCAGTGCTAGAAAGCGGGGGGGCACCGGGGAGCTGTTTTTT
CSARKRGGTGELFF
>TRBJ2-5|14|.|TRBD1|TRBV12-5
TGTGCTAGTGGTCCTCAGGGGGCGCGGGAGACCCAGTACTTC
CASGPQGARETQYF
>TRBJ2-3|16|.|TRBD2|TRBV12-3/TRBV12-4
TGTGCCAGCCCCCCGATGGCAGCGGGGGGCCCAGATACGCAGTATTTT
CASPPMAAGGPDTQYF
>TRBJ1-1|15|many|TRBD1|TRBV24-1
TGTGCCACCAGTGCCCCGGGGACAGGTGGCACTGAAGCTTTCTTT
CATSAPGTGGTEAFF
>TRBJ2-1|13|many|.|TRBV20-1
TGCAGTGCTCCACGGGGGACCTACAATGAGCAGTTCTTC
CSAPRGTYNEQFF
>TRBJ1-2|11|few|.|TRBV20-1
TGCAGTGCTAGGGACCAATATGGCTACACCTTC
CSARDQYGYTF
>TRBJ2-7|14|.|TRBD2|TRBV12-3/TRBV12-4
TGTGCCAGCAGTTTGGCTAGCGGGGCTAGCGAGCAGTACTTC
CASSLASGASEQYF
>TRBJ2-5|18|many|TRBD2|TRBV5-1
TGCGCCAGCAGCTTCGGGACTAGCGGGGGCCTGAGACAAGAGACCCAGTACTTC
CASSFGTSGGLRQETQYF
>TRBJ1-3|12|few|.|TRBV20-1
TGCAGTGCCTGGAGCTCTGGAAACACCATATATTTT
CSAWSSGNTIYF
>TRBJ2-5|14|.|.|TRBV7-9
TGTGCCAGCAACTCGGCCGCGCGGCCTGGTACCCAGTACTTC
CASNSAARPGTQYF
>TRBJ2-5|14|.|.|TRBV11-2
TGTGCCAGCAGCTTAGAACGGACAGTAAAGGCCCAGTACTTC
CASSLERTVKAQYF
>TRBJ1-1|16|.|.|TRBV20-1
TGCAGTGCTAGAGATTCCCTACAGGGCGGGAACACTGAAGCTTTCTTT
CSARDSLQGGNTEAFF
>TRBJ1-1|12|few|.|TRBV20-1
TGCAGTGCTAGTCAGAGGAGCACTGAAGCTTTCTTT
CSASQRSTEAFF
>TRBJ2-5|17|few|.|TRBV4-3
TGCGCCAGCAGCCAAGGTCCTAGACAGGCGGACGAGGAGACCCAGTACTTC
CASSQGPRQADEETQYF
>TRBJ1-1|13|many|.|TRBV7-9
TGCGCCAGCAGCCCCCCTGGGGGCACTGAAGCTTTCTTT
CASSPPGGTEAFF
>TRBJ2-4|15|.|.|TRBV20-1
TGCAGTGCTACCGGGGGGCTGATAGCCAAAAACATTCAGTACTTC
CSATGGLIAKNIQYF
>TRBJ1-3|15|many|.|TRBV9
TGTGCCAGCAGCGGATCGACAGCCTCTGGAAACACCATATATTTT
CASSGSTASGNTIYF
>TRBJ2-2|15|.|TRBD2|TRBV12-3/TRBV12-4
TGTGCCAGCAGTCCGCTGGGGGGGATTACCGGGGAGCTGTTTTTT
CASSPLGGITGELFF
>TRBJ1-6|17|.|TRBD1|TRBV6-2/TRBV6-3
TGTGCCAGCAGCCCCGAAATCGGACAGGGCTATAATTCACCCCTCCACTTT
CASSPEIGQGYNSPLHF
>TRBJ1-4|15|many|.|TRBV7-9
TGTGCCAGCAGCTTTCCCGGGACGATAAATGAAAAACTGTTTTTT
CASSFPGTINEKLFF
>TRBJ2-2|15|.|TRBD2|TRBV20-1
TGCAGTGCTAGCCGTAGCGGGGCCCCGGCCGGGGAGCTGTTTTTT
CSASRSGAPAGELFF
>TRBJ2-7|13|.|.|TRBV6-2/TRBV6-3
TGTGCCAGCAGTTACTCAGGGTCCCACGAGCAGTACTTC
CASSYSGSHEQYF
>TRBJ2-4|17|.|.|TRBV21-1
TGTGCCAGCAGCAAAGTGGGGTCCCCAGGAGCCAAAAACATTCAGTACTTC
CASSKVGSPGAKNIQYF
>TRBJ2-5|13|many|TRBD1|TRBV28
TGTGCCAGCAGGGGGGACAGGGTAGAGACCCAGTACTTC
CASRGDRVETQYF
>TRBJ2-3|14|.|.|TRBV4-3
TGCGCCAGCAGCCAAGGTGGCTCTAGGGATACGCAGTATTTT
CASSQGGSRDTQYF
>TRBJ2-3|13|.|.|TRBV6-1
TGTGCCAGCAGTGAAGCTGGCGGAGTTACGCAGTATTTT
CASSEAGGVTQYF
>TRBJ1-1|13|.|.|TRBV27
TGTGCCAGCAGTTCATCGATAAACACTGAAGCTTTCTTT
CASSSSINTEAFF
>TRBJ2-5|16|.|TRBD1|TRBV7-9
TGTGCCAGCAGCCCTCGACAGGGGAGGTGGCAAGAGACCCAGTACTTC
CASSPRQGRWQETQYF
>TRBJ2-5|16|.|TRBD2|TRBV11-2
TGTGCCAGCAGCCCAGGGATAGCGGGGGGACAAGAGACCCAGTACTTC
CASSPGIAGGQETQYF
>TRBJ2-5|15|.|.|TRBV7-9
TGTGCCAGCAGCCCAGAGGGGACTCCCAGCGGGACCCAGTACTTC
CASSPEGTPSGTQYF
>TRBJ2-5|16|.|TRBD2|TRBV12-3/TRBV12-4
TGTGCCAGCAGTTTCGCCCTAGCGGGGGGGGGAGAGACCCAGTACTTC
CASSFALAGGGETQYF
>TRBJ2-1|13|few|TRBD2|TRBV20-1
TGCAGTGCAACCGGACTAGCGGAGAGAGAGCAGTTCTTC
CSATGLAEREQFF
>TRBJ2-3|14|few|.|TRBV19
TGTGCCAGTAAGCGGCAGGGGAGCACAGATACGCAGTATTTT
CASKRQGSTDTQYF
>TRBJ2-1|13|.|.|TRBV3-1
TGTGCCAGCAGCCAAGATCGAAGCGGGGAGCAGTTCTTC
CASSQDRSGEQFF
>TRBJ2-1|13|.|.|TRBV7-6
TGTGCCAGCAGCTTCTTAGGAGGGTTAGGGCAGTTCTTC
CASSFLGGLGQFF
>TRBJ2-2|13|.|TRBD1|TRBV29-1
TGCAGCGTGCGAACAGGGGGCACCGGGGAGCTGTTTTTT
CSVRTGGTGELFF
>TRBJ1-1|12|many|.|TRBV5-1
TGCGCCAGCAGAGGGGGTAACACTGAAGCTTTCTTT
CASRGGNTEAFF
>TRBJ2-3|16|.|.|TRBV3-1
TGTGCCAGCAGCCTTTCGGGACAACATACCACAGATACGCAGTATTTT
CASSLSGQHTTDTQYF
>TRBJ2-2|15|many|.|TRBV5-1
TGCGCCAGCAGCTTATCTAGTGGGAACACCGGGGAGCTGTTTTTT
CASSLSSGNTGELFF
>TRBJ2-6|18|.|TRBD1|TRBV20-1
TGCAGTGCTCCCACTCCGGGACAGGGGTTCTCTGGGGCCAACGTCCTGACTTTC
CSAPTPGQGFSGANVLTF
>TRBJ2-7|16|.|TRBD2|TRBV29-1
TGCAGCGTTGAAGATGGGGCTAGCGGGGGACCTTACGAGCAGTACTTC
CSVEDGASGGPYEQYF
>TRBJ2-3|15|.|TRBD2|TRBV20-1
TGCAGTGCTGGGGGGACTAGCGGGGGTTTAGATACGCAGTATTTT
CSAGGTSGGLDTQYF